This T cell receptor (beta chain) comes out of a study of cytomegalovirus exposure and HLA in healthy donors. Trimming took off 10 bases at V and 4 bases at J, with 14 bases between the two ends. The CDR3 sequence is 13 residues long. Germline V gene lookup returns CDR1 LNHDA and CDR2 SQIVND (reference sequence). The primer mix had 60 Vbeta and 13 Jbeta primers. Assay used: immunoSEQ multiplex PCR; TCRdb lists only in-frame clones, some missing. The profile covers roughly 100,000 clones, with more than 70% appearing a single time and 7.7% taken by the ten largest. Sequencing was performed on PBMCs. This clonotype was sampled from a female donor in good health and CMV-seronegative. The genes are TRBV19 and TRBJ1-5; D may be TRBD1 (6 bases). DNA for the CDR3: TGTGCCACCGGCGGCAGGGGAAATCAGCCCCAGCATTTT. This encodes CATGGRGNQPQHF. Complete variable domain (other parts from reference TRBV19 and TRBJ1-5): DGGITQSPKYLFRKEGQNVTLSCEQNLNHDAMYWYRQDPGQGLRLIYYSQIVNDFQKGDIAEGYSVSREKKESFPLTVTSAQKNPTAFYLCATGGRGNQPQHFGDGTRLSIL.